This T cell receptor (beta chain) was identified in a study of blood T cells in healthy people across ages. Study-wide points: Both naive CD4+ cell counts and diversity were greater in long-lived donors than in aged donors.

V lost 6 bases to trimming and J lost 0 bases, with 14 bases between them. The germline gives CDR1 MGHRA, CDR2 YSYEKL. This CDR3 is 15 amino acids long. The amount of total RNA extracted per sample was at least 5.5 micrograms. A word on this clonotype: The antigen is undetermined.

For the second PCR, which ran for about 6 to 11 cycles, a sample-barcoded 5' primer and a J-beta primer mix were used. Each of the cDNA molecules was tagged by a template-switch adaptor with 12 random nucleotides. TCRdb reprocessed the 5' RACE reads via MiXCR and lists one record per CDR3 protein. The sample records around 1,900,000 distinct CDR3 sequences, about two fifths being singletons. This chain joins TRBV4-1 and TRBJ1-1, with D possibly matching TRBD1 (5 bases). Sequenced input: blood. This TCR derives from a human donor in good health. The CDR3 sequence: CASRTVGEMNTEAFF. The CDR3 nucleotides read TGCGCCAGCAGGACGGTGGGGGAGATGAACACTGAAGCTTTCTTT.